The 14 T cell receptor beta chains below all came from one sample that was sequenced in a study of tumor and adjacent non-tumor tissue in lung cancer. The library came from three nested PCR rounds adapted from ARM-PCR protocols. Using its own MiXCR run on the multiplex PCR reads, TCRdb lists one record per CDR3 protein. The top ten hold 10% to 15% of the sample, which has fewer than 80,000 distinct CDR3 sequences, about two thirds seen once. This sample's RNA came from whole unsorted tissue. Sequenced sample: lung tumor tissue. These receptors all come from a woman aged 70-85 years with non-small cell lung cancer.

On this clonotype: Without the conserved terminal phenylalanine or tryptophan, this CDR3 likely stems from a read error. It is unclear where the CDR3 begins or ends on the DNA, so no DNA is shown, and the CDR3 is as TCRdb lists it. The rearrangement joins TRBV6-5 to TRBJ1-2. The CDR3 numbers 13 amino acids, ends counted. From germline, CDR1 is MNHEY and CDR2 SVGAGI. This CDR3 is CASSYQGEGGCTV.

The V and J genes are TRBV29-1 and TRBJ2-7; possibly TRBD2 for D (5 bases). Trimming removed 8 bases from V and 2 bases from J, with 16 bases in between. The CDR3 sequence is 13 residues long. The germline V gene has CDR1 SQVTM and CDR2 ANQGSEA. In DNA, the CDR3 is TGCAGCTTCGGGAACAGCACCCCCTACGAGCAGTACTTC. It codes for CSFGNSTPYEQYF.

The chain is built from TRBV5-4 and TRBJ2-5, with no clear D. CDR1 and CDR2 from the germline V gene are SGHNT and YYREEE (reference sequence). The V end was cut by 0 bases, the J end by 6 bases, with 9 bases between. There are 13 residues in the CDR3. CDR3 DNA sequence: TGTGCCAGCAGCTTGGCAAGAGGTCAGACCCAGTACTTC. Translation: CASSLARGQTQYF.

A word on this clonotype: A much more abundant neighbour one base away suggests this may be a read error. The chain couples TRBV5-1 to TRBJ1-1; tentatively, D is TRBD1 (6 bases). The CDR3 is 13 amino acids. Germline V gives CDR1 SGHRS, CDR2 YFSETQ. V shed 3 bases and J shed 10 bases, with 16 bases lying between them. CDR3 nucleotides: TGCGCCAGCAGCTCCTTGGGGGCAACCGGAGCTTTCTTT. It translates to CASSSLGATGAFF.

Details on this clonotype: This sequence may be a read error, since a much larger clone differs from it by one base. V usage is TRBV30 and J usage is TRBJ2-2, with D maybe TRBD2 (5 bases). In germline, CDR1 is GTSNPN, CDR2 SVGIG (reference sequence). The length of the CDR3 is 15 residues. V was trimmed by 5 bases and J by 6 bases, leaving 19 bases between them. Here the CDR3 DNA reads TGTGCCTGGCCCGGACTCTCCCTCAAGCCCGGGGAGCTGTTTTTT. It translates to CAWPGLSLKPGELFF. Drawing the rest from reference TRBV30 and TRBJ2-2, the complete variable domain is SQTIHQWPATLVQPVGSPLSLECTVEGTSNPNLYWYRQAAGRGLQLLFYSVGIGQISSEVPQNLSASRPQDRQFILSSKKLLLSDSGFYLCAWPGLSLKPGELFFGEGSRLTVL.

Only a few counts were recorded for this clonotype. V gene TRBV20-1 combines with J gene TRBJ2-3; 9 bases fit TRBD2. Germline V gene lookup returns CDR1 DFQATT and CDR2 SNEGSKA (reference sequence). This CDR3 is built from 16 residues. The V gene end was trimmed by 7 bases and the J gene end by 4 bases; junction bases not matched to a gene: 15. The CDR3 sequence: CSVRTTSGRMSDTQYF. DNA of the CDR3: TGCAGTGTGAGAACTACCAGCGGGAGGATGTCAGATACGCAGTATTTT.

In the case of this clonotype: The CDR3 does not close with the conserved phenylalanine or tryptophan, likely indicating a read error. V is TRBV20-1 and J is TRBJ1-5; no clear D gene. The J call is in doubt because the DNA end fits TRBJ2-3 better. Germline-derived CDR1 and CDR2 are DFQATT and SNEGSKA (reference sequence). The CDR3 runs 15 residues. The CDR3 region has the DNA TGCAGTGCTAGAGATACCGGGTATGGCGATCAGCCCCAGTATCTT. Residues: CSARDTGYGDQPQYL.

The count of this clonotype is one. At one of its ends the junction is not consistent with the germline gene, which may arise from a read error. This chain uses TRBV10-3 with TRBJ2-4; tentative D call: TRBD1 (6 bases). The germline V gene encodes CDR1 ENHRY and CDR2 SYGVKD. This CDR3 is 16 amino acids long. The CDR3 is CAISDQDSLAQNIQYF. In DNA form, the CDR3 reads TGTGCCATCAGTGATCAGGACAGTCTAGCCCAAAACATTCAGTACTTC.

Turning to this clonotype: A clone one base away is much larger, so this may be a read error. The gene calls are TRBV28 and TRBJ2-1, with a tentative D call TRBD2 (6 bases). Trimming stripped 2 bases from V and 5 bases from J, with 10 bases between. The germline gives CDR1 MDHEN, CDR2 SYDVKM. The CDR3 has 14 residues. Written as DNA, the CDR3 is TGTGCCAGCAGTTTAACGGGAGAGGACAATGAGCAGTTCTTC. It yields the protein CASSLTGEDNEQFF.

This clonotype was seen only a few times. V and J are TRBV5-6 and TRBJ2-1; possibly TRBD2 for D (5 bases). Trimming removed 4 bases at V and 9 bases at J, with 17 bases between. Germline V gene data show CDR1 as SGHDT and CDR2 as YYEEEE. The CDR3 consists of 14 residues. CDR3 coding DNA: TGTGCCAGCAGCAAGGACTGTTCTTTGAGTGAGCAGTTCTTC. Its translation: CASSKDCSLSEQFF. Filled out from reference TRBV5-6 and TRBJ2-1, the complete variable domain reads DAGVTQSPTHLIKTRGQQVTLRCSPKSGHDTVSWYQQALGQGPQFIFQYYEEEERQRGNFPDRFSGHQFPNYSSELNVNALLLGDSALYLCASSKDCSLSEQFFGPGTRLTVL.

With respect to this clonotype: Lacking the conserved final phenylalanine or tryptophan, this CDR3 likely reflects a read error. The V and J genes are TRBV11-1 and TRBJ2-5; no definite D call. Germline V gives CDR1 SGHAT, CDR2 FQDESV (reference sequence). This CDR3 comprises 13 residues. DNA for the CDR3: TGTGCCAGCAGCTTAAGCGCGTTAGAGATCCAGTACATC. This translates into CASSLSALEIQYI.

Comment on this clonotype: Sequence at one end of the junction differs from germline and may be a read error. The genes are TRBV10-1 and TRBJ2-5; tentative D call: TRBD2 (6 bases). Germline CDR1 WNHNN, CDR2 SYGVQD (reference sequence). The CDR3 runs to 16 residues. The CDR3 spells CASSESKIGGQETQYF. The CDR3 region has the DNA TGCGCCAGTAGTGAGTCGAAGATTGGGGGGCAAGAGACCCAGTACTTC.

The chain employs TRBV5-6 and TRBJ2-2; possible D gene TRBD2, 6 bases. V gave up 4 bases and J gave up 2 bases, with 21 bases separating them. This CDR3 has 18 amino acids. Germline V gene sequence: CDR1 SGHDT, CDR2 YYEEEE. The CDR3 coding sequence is TGTGCCAGCAGCCCGCCCCGAGCTAGGGACTTAAACACCGGGGAGCTGTTTTTT. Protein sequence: CASSPPRARDLNTGELFF.

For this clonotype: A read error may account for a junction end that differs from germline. Written as DNA, the CDR3 is TGCGCCAGCAGTTCCTGGGACCTTACAGGCGAGCAGCACTTC. Protein sequence: CASSSWDLTGEQHF. The chain combines TRBV10-2 with TRBJ2-7; D could derive from TRBD1 or TRBD2 (5 bases each). Per germline, CDR1 WSHSY and CDR2 SAAADI. The CDR3 totals 14 residues.